This T cell receptor (beta chain) was identified during a study of T cells in Graves' hyperthyroidism and ophthalmopathy. Across the study: Peripheral blood collection took place at initial diagnosis, before any treatment.

RNA transcripts served as the template for amplifying TCR beta CDR3 regions. First-round RT-PCR targeting the TCR CDR3 was performed with the HTBI primer set. TCRdb passed the multiplex PCR reads through MiXCR, listing each CDR3 protein once. The sample gives around 540,000 distinct CDR3 sequences, about 16% of which show up once; about 31% is in the top ten. Trimming took off 2 bases at V and 8 bases at J, with 14 bases between the two ends. Germline V gene lookup returns CDR1 LGHDT and CDR2 YNNKEL (reference sequence). The CDR3 length is 14 residues. Patients were excluded because of uncontrolled infection, other autoimmune disease, pregnancy or lactation.

The chain joins TRBV3-1 to TRBJ2-3; tentatively, D is TRBD1 or TRBD2 (5 bases each). The sequenced material came from blood. The receptor was isolated from a woman aged 25 to 39 with Graves' ophthalmopathy. CDR3 DNA: TGTGCCAGCAGCCAAAAAGGGACCCCTGGTACGCAGTATTTT. Amino acid sequence: CASSQKGTPGTQYF.